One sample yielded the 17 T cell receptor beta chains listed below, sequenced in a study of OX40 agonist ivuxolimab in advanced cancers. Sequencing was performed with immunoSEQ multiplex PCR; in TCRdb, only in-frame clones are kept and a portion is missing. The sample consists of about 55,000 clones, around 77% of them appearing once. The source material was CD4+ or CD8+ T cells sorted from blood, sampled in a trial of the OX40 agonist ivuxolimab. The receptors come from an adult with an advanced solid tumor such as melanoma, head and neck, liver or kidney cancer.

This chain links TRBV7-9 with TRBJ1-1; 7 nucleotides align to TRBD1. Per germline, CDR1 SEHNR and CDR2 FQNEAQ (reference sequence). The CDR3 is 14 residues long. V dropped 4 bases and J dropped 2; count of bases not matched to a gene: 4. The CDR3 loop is CASSSQGGNTEAFF. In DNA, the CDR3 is TGTGCCAGCAGCTCTCAGGGGGGTAACACTGAAGCTTTCTTT.

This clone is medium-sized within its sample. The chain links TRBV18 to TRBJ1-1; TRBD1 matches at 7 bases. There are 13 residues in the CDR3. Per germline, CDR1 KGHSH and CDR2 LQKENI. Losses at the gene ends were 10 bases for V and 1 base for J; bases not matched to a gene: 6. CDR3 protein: CANSGQSNTEAFF. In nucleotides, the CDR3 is TGTGCCAACTCGGGACAGTCGAACACTGAAGCTTTCTTT.

This CDR3 is CASSLAGGRFYGYTF. The CDR3 DNA is TGTGCCAGCAGTTTAGCAGGGGGCCGCTTCTATGGCTACACCTTC. The chain couples TRBV27 to TRBJ1-2; TRBD1 aligns across 8 bases. This CDR3 has 15 amino acids. The ends lost 2 bases at V and 4 bases at J; junction bases unmatched: 6. Germline values: CDR1 MNHEY, CDR2 SMNVEV (reference sequence).

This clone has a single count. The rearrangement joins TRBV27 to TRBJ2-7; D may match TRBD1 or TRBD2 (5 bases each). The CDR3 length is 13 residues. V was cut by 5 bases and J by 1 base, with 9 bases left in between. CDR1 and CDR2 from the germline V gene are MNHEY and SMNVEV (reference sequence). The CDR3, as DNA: TGTGCCAGCAGTGGGTGGGGGTCCTACGAGCAGTACTTC. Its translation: CASSGWGSYEQYF.

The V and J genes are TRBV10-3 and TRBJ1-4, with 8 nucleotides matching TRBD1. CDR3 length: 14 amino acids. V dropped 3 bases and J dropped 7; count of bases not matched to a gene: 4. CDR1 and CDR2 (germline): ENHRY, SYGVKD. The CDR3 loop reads CAISDWTGTEKLFF. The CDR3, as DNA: TGTGCCATCAGTGATTGGACAGGGACTGAAAAACTGTTTTTT.

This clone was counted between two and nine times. The chain's CDR3 is CASSLEWTDTDTQYF. CDR3 DNA: TGTGCCAGCAGCTTAGAGTGGACGGACACAGATACGCAGTATTTT. J is TRBJ2-3 and V is TRBV11-2; no definite D call. The V end lost 0 bases, the J end lost 2 bases, and 9 bases lay between the germline ends. In germline, CDR1 is SGHAT, CDR2 FQNNGV. The CDR3 loop spans 15 amino acids.

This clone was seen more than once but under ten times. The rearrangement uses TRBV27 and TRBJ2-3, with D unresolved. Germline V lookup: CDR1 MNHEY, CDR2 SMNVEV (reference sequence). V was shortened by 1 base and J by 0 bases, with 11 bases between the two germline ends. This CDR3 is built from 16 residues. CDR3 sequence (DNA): TGTGCCAGCAGTTTATTAGTGGCTTTGAGCACAGATACGCAGTATTTT. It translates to CASSLLVALSTDTQYF.

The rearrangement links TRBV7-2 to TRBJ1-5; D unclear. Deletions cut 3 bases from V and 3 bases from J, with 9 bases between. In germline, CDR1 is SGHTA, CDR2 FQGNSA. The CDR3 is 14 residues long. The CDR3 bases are TGTGCCAGCAGCTTTAACGGGGTCAATCAGCCCCAGCATTTT. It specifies CASSFNGVNQPQHF. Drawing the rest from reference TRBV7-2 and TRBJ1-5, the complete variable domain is GAGVSQSPSNKVTEKGKDVELRCDPISGHTALYWYRQSLGQGLEFLIYFQGNSAPDKSGLPSDRFSAERTGGSVSTLTIQRTQQEDSAVYLCASSFNGVNQPQHFGDGTRLSIL.

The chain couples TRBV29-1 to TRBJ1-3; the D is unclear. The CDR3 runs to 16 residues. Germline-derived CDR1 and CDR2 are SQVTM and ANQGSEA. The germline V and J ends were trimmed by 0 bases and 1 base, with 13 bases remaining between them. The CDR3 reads CSVEDSTGASGNTIYF. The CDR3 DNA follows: TGCAGCGTTGAAGATTCCACGGGAGCGTCTGGAAACACCATATATTTT.

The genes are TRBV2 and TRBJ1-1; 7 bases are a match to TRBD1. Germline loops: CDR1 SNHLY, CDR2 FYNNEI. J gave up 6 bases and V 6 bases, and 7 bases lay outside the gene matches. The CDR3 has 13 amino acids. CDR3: CASSPTGSPEAFF. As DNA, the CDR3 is TGTGCCAGCAGCCCGACAGGGAGTCCTGAAGCTTTCTTT.

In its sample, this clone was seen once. The CDR3 here is CASSLRDYGYTF. As DNA, the CDR3 is TGTGCCAGCAGTTTAAGGGACTATGGCTACACCTTC. The chain links TRBV28 to TRBJ1-2; the D is unclear. V gave up 2 bases and J gave up 3 bases, with 4 bases separating them. Per the germline V gene, CDR1 is MDHEN and CDR2 is SYDVKM. The CDR3 runs 12 residues.

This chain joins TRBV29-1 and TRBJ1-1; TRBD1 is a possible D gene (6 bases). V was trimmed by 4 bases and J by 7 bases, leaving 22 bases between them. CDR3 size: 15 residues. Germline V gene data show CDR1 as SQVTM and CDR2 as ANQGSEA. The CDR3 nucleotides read TGCAGCGTTGCAGGGGAAAAAGGGGGGCAGGGTGAAGCTTTCTTT. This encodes CSVAGEKGGQGEAFF.

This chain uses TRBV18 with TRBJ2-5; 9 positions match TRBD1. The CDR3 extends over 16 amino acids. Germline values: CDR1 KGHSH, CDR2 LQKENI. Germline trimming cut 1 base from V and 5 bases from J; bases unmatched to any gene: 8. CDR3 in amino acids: CASSPLQGAGSETQYF. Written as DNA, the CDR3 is TGTGCCAGCTCACCACTACAGGGGGCCGGGAGTGAGACCCAGTACTTC.

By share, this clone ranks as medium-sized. In DNA form, the CDR3 reads TGTGCCAGCAGCTTATTAGACGGAGGGGTAGGCTACACCTTC. This translates into CASSLLDGGVGYTF. V gene TRBV7-9 combines with J gene TRBJ1-2; D may be TRBD1 (5 bases). V lost 2 bases, J lost 8 bases, and 15 bases lay in between. This CDR3 has 14 residues. Germline V gives CDR1 SEHNR, CDR2 FQNEAQ (reference sequence).

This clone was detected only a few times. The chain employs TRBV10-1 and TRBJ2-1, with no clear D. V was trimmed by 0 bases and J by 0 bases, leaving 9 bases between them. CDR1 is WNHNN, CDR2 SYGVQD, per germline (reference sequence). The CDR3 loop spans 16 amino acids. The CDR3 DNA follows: TGCGCCAGCAGTGAGTCAGTCGCCAGCTCCTACAATGAGCAGTTCTTC. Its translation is CASSESVASSYNEQFF.

CDR3 protein: CASSLLRDRGVSGYTF. The CDR3 coding sequence is TGTGCCAGCAGCCTCCTTAGGGACAGGGGTGTCTCTGGCTACACCTTC. The V and J genes are TRBV7-2 and TRBJ1-2; 10 nucleotides match TRBD1. Looked up from germline, CDR1 is SGHTA and CDR2 is FQGNSA. V dropped 5 bases and J dropped 7; count of bases not matched to a gene: 13. The CDR3 spans 16 residues. Using reference TRBV7-2 and TRBJ1-2 for the parts outside the CDR3, the full variable domain is GAGVSQSPSNKVTEKGKDVELRCDPISGHTALYWYRQSLGQGLEFLIYFQGNSAPDKSGLPSDRFSAERTGGSVSTLTIQRTQQEDSAVYLCASSLLRDRGVSGYTFGSGTRLTVV.

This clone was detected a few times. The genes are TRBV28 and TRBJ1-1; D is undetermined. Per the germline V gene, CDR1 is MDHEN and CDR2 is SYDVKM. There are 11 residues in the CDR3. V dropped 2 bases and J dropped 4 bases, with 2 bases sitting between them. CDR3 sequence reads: CASSLITEAFF. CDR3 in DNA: TGTGCCAGCAGTTTAATCACTGAAGCTTTCTTT.